The 28 T cell receptor beta chains below all came from one sample that was sequenced in a study of T-cell reconstitution after alpha-beta-depleted transplantation in children. A TCRbeta library incorporating unique molecular identifiers was prepared. TCRdb redid the calling of the PCR reads with MiXCR, one entry per CDR3 protein. The table lists about 900,000 distinct CDR3 sequences, 25% to 35% of them singletons. Specimen: PBMCs, mostly from graft donor cells, collected 360 days after TCRalphabeta/CD19-depleted stem cell transplant. The origin of the receptors is a boy in the first two years of life who had a stem cell transplant for SCID, so the T cells may come from the graft donor.

The chain employs TRBV5-1 and TRBJ2-3; D is unresolved. The CDR3 loop spans 16 amino acids. V dropped 0 bases and J dropped 0 bases, with 11 bases sitting between them. Germline CDR1 reads SGHRS; CDR2 reads YFSETQ. CDR3 in DNA: TGCGCCAGCAGCTTGGTGACCTGGGCTAGCACAGATACGCAGTATTTT. Encoded protein: CASSLVTWASTDTQYF.

The chain carries TRBV5-4 and TRBJ2-3; D perhaps matches TRBD1 (6 bases). The CDR3 length is 15 residues. CDR1 is SGHNT and CDR2 is YYREEE in the germline V gene (reference sequence). The V and J ends lost 4 bases and 1 base respectively, with 13 bases between them. Here the CDR3 DNA reads TGTGCCAGCAGCCCGGGCAACAGGGGCACAGATACGCAGTATTTT. Translating gives CASSPGNRGTDTQYF.

This clonotype was found many times. Written as DNA, the CDR3 is TGTGCCACCAGTGATTACAATGAGCAGTTCTTC. Its protein is CATSDYNEQFF. The V call is TRBV24-1, the J call TRBJ2-1, with D uncertain. The CDR3 totals 11 residues. V was clipped by 2 bases and J by 5 bases, with 0 bases between them. Germline values: CDR1 KGHDR, CDR2 SFDVKD.

V is TRBV24-1 and J is TRBJ2-1; TRBD1 matches 7 bases. Per germline, CDR1 KGHDR and CDR2 SFDVKD. The CDR3 length is 17 residues. V gave up 4 bases and J gave up 0 bases; unmatched junction bases: 8. This chain's CDR3 is CATSEEAGTVSYNEQFF. As DNA, the CDR3 is TGTGCCACCAGTGAGGAGGCCGGGACAGTCTCCTACAATGAGCAGTTCTTC.

The V and J genes are TRBV4-1 and TRBJ2-7; D possibly uses TRBD1 or TRBD2 (6 bases each). This CDR3 comprises 15 residues. The V and J ends lost 1 base and 2 bases respectively, with 12 bases between them. CDR1 MGHRA and CDR2 YSYEKL come from the germline V gene. CDR3 sequence reads: CASSQVVGGPYEQYF. DNA for the CDR3: TGCGCCAGCAGCCAAGTAGTCGGGGGCCCCTACGAGCAGTACTTC.

V gene TRBV7-8 combines with J gene TRBJ1-1; perhaps TRBD1 as D (5 bases). The CDR3 is 16 residues long. In germline, CDR1 is SGHVS, CDR2 FQNEAQ. Trimming took 2 bases from V and 4 from J, leaving 17 bases between them. CDR3 nucleotides: TGTGCCAGCAGCTTAAGGAGGGTCCGGGGGAGCACTGAAGCTTTCTTT. Translation: CASSLRRVRGSTEAFF.

The chain uses TRBV14 and TRBJ2-7; perhaps TRBD1 as D (5 bases). The CDR3 has 18 residues. The ends were cut back, 0 bases at V and 5 bases at J, with 23 bases in the middle. Germline loops: CDR1 SGHDN, CDR2 FVKESK. CDR3 in DNA: TGTGCCAGCAGCCAAGAAAGGGGCTCCCCCCTGCCCAGGGACGAGCAGTACTTC. Its protein product is CASSQERGSPLPRDEQYF. Drawing the rest from reference TRBV14 and TRBJ2-7, the complete variable domain is EAGVTQFPSHSVIEKGQTVTLRCDPISGHDNLYWYRRVMGKEIKFLLHFVKESKQDESGMPNNRFLAERTGGTYSTLKVQPAELEDSGVYFCASSQERGSPLPRDEQYFGPGTRLTVT.

J is TRBJ2-7 and V is TRBV5-6; D call uncertain. The CDR3 is 14 residues long. Germline CDR1 reads SGHDT; CDR2 reads YYEEEE. V lost 3 bases to trimming and J lost 3 bases, with 13 bases between them. This CDR3 reads CASSSWGFYYEQYF. CDR3 coding DNA: TGTGCCAGCAGCTCATGGGGATTTTACTACGAGCAGTACTTC.

The rearrangement joins TRBV11-3 to TRBJ2-1, with D possibly matching TRBD2 (5 bases). Trimming shortened V by 3 bases and J by 4 bases, and 16 bases separated the two germline ends. The CDR3 has 16 amino acids. Germline V gene data show CDR1 as SGHNT and CDR2 as YENEEA. The CDR3 bases are TGTGCCAGCAGCTTTCCCCCTAGAGGGCCTTACAATGAGCAGTTCTTC. Translation gives CASSFPPRGPYNEQFF.

This sequence joins TRBV6-5 and TRBJ2-1, with unresolved D. Germline CDR1 is MNHEY and CDR2 is SVGAGI. V lost 4 bases to trimming and J lost 0 bases, with 13 bases between them. The CDR3 is 16 amino acids. CDR3 loop: CASSSDSEISYNEQFF. CDR3 bases: TGTGCCAGCAGTTCTGATTCTGAAATCTCCTACAATGAGCAGTTCTTC.

This chain links TRBV20-1 with TRBJ1-2; the match to TRBD1 covers 7 bases. This CDR3 comprises 13 residues. Trimming took 6 bases from V and 3 from J; bases not matched to a gene: 7. Germline V gene sequence: CDR1 DFQATT, CDR2 SNEGSKA (reference sequence). CDR3 bases: TGCAGTGCAGAACAGGGGTGGGACTATGGCTACACCTTC. This gives the protein CSAEQGWDYGYTF.

This clonotype was recorded only once. The rearrangement links TRBV12-3 or TRBV12-4 to TRBJ2-1; 11 bases match TRBD2. Trimming took 5 bases from V and 9 from J; bases not matched to a gene: 12. This CDR3 has 16 residues. CDR3 residues: CASSALAGEPSSEQFF. CDR3 bases: TGTGCCAGCAGTGCACTAGCGGGGGAACCATCGAGTGAGCAGTTCTTC.

The chain is built from TRBV28 and TRBJ2-3; D remains ambiguous. The V and J ends lost 3 bases and 1 base respectively, with 14 bases between them. CDR3 length: 16 residues. Germline-derived CDR1 and CDR2 are MDHEN and SYDVKM. CDR3 DNA: TGTGCCAGCAGTTTGGTTCGGCGGACCCGCACAGATACGCAGTATTTT. Its translation is CASSLVRRTRTDTQYF.

This clonotype has a count of ten or more. This sequence joins TRBV2 and TRBJ2-2, with no clear D. The CDR3 loop spans 15 amino acids. Germline-derived CDR1 and CDR2 are SNHLY and FYNNEI. V was shortened by 4 bases and J by 4 bases, with 13 bases between the two germline ends. The CDR3 DNA sequence: TGTGCCAGCAGTGTGGGGATACCGGCCACCGGGGAGCTGTTTTTT. It encodes CASSVGIPATGELFF.

J is TRBJ2-5 and V is TRBV12-3 or TRBV12-4; TRBD2 agrees at 9 bases. This CDR3 spans 14 amino acids. Trimming took 6 bases from V and 5 from J; bases not matched to a gene: 7. CDR3 in DNA: TGTGCCAGCAGCCAGGGACTAGCCAGCGAGACCCAGTACTTC. Translating gives CASSQGLASETQYF.

This clonotype appeared a few times. This sequence joins TRBV20-1 and TRBJ1-4; 9 bases match TRBD1. There are 15 residues in the CDR3. Germline V gene sequence: CDR1 DFQATT, CDR2 SNEGSKA (reference sequence). With V trimmed by 6 bases and J by 4 bases, 9 bases remained unmatched. The CDR3 DNA sequence: TGCAGTGCCCATTCGCAGGGACAGGGTAATGAAAAACTGTTTTTT. Translating it yields CSAHSQGQGNEKLFF.

The chain recombines TRBV7-9 with TRBJ1-6; unclear D gene. CDR3 length: 16 residues. The V end lost 5 bases, the J end lost 4 bases, and 15 bases lay between the germline ends. Germline lookup yields CDR1 SEHNR and CDR2 FQNEAQ (reference sequence). CDR3 sequence reads: CASSRDTPSYNSPLHF. The CDR3 nucleotides are TGTGCCAGCAGCCGCGACACTCCCTCTTATAATTCACCCCTCCACTTT.

The chain has TRBV9 and TRBJ2-1; 9 bases align to TRBD2. This CDR3 is 17 amino acids long. Looked up from germline, CDR1 is SGDLS and CDR2 is YYNGEE. The V segment lost 0 bases and the J segment 6 bases; nucleotides outside the gene matches: 10. The CDR3 region is CASSVGPSGGLPNEQFF. For the CDR3, the DNA is TGTGCCAGCAGCGTAGGGCCCAGCGGGGGGCTTCCCAATGAGCAGTTCTTC.

This clonotype was detected only a few times. The CDR3 loop reads CSARRGGRETQYF. In DNA, the CDR3 is TGCAGTGCTAGACGCGGGGGCCGAGAGACCCAGTACTTC. The chain links TRBV20-1 to TRBJ2-5; D perhaps matches TRBD2 (7 bases). The CDR3 has 13 residues. CDR1 DFQATT and CDR2 SNEGSKA come from the germline V gene (reference sequence). The germline V and J ends were trimmed by 2 bases and 4 bases, with 11 bases remaining between them.

This chain joins TRBV5-1 and TRBJ1-1; no reliable D call. The germline V and J ends were trimmed by 4 bases and 8 bases, with 12 bases remaining between them. Germline V lookup: CDR1 SGHRS, CDR2 YFSETQ. CDR3 length: 12 amino acids. The CDR3 here is CASSRKDGEAFF. In DNA form, the CDR3 reads TGCGCCAGCAGCCGAAAGGACGGGGAAGCTTTCTTT. The full variable domain, completed using reference TRBV5-1 and TRBJ1-1, is KAGVTQTPRYLIKTRGQQVTLSCSPISGHRSVSWYQQTPGQGLQFLFEYFSETQRNKGNFPGRFSGRQFSNSRSEMNVSTLELGDSALYLCASSRKDGEAFFGQGTRLTVV.

The chain couples TRBV6-2 or TRBV6-3 to TRBJ1-5, with TRBD1 identical over 7 bases. The CDR3 spans 13 residues. The ends lost 5 bases at V and 6 bases at J; junction bases unmatched: 4. Germline V gene sequence: CDR1 MNHEY, CDR2 SVGEGT. The CDR3 DNA is TGTGCCAGCAGTCGAGGGGGCACTCAGCCCCAGCATTTT. It is translated as CASSRGGTQPQHF.

This clonotype was seen a few times. This chain connects TRBV21-1 to TRBJ1-1. TRBV21-1 represents a pseudogene. This CDR3 is built from 19 residues. Here the CDR3 reads CASSKAVFKASRLDTEAFF. The CDR3 DNA is TGTGCCAGCAGCAAAGCCGTCTTCAAGGCATCGCGGTTGGACACTGAAGCTTTCTTT.

This chain links TRBV29-1 with TRBJ1-2; D gene unclear. Per the germline V gene, CDR1 is SQVTM and CDR2 is ANQGSEA. The CDR3 spans 12 residues. Trimming shortened V by 5 bases and J by 8 bases, and 15 bases separated the two germline ends. The CDR3 DNA follows: TGCAGCGTTATTACCTGGGGTGGCGGCTACACCTTC. Its protein is CSVITWGGGYTF.

This sequence joins TRBV7-8 and TRBJ2-7; no firm D call. The CDR3 is made up of 14 amino acids. Germline CDR1 and CDR2: SGHVS and FQNEAQ. V was clipped by 7 bases and J by 6 bases, with 19 bases between them. The CDR3 reads CASNVGDIVGEQYF. In DNA form, the CDR3 reads TGTGCCAGCAACGTCGGAGACATCGTCGGCGAGCAGTACTTC. Full variable domain (missing parts from reference TRBV7-8 and TRBJ2-7): GAGVSQSPRYKVAKRGQDVALRCDPISGHVSLFWYQQALGQGPEFLTYFQNEAQLDKSGLPSDRFFAERPEGSVSTLKIQRTQQEDSAVYLCASNVGDIVGEQYFGPGTRLTVT.

The genes are TRBV27 and TRBJ2-5; tentatively, D is TRBD2 (5 bases). This CDR3 has 14 residues. V was pared by 5 bases and J by 2 bases, with 12 bases between. CDR1 and CDR2 (germline): MNHEY, SMNVEV (reference sequence). The CDR3 here is CASSSGRPQETQYF. CDR3 nucleotide sequence: TGTGCCAGCAGTAGCGGCAGGCCGCAAGAGACCCAGTACTTC.

The chain has TRBV28 and TRBJ2-7, with D perhaps being TRBD1 or TRBD2 (5 bases each). Germline V CDR1 and CDR2: MDHEN, SYDVKM. CDR3 length: 15 amino acids. Trimming cost V 5 bases and J 4 bases, with 18 bases left between them. DNA of the CDR3: TGTGCCAGCAGTGCCGCATCCCGGGACCGTTACGAGCAGTACTTC. Translating gives CASSAASRDRYEQYF. The full variable domain, completed using reference TRBV28 and TRBJ2-7, is DVKVTQSSRYLVKRTGEKVFLECVQDMDHENMFWYRQDPGLGLRLIYFSYDVKMKEKGDIPEGYSVSREKKERFSLILESASTNQTSMYLCASSAASRDRYEQYFGPGTRLTVT.

J is TRBJ2-1 and V is TRBV7-3, with D unresolved. CDR1 and CDR2 from the germline V gene are SGHTA and FQGTGA. This CDR3 region has 13 residues. V was cut by 5 bases and J by 0 bases, with 5 bases left in between. CDR3 sequence reads: CASSKDSYNEQFF. DNA of the CDR3: TGTGCCAGCAGCAAGGACTCCTACAATGAGCAGTTCTTC.

The chain is built from TRBV4-1 and TRBJ1-2; D is unresolved. The germline CDR1 and CDR2 sequences are MGHRA and YSYEKL. The V end was cut by 2 bases, the J end by 3 bases, with 10 bases between. The CDR3 sequence is 14 residues long. Written as DNA, the CDR3 is TGCGCCAGCAGCCAATATGCCGGGGACTATGGCTACACCTTC. Protein product: CASSQYAGDYGYTF.